Below, 2 T cell receptor beta chains from the same sample are listed, as sequenced in a study of human T cells and chemical hapten exposure. Stated time point: pre-sensitization, week 0. Treatment here: therapeutic diphenylcyclopropenone sensitization with weekly scalp DPC. Using its own MiXCR run on the RACE reads, TCRdb lists one record per CDR3 protein. The top ten hold 2% to 3% of the sample, which has approximately 260,000 distinct CDR3 sequences, about 9% seen once. This material consisted of whole blood, taken in connection with sensitization to the hapten diphenylcyclopropenone (DPC). Receptor source: a woman aged 40 to 50 with alopecia areata. Some clones in this sample may be carry-over from other donors' samples.

The CDR3 here is CASSYSGPDTYYTGELFF. DNA of the CDR3: TGTGCCAGCAGTTACTCAGGGCCAGACACCTACTACACCGGGGAGCTGTTTTTT. This chain connects TRBV6-5 to TRBJ2-2; D gene unclear. Germline-derived CDR1 and CDR2 are MNHEY and SVGAGI. The CDR3 is made up of 18 amino acids. Trimming left V 0 bases short and J 3 bases short, with 17 bases between.

This clonotype occurred a few times. The J gene is TRBJ2-1, the V gene TRBV24-1, with D possibly called TRBD1 or TRBD2 (5 bases each). The germline V gene has CDR1 KGHDR and CDR2 SFDVKD. The CDR3 runs to 16 residues. V was clipped by 3 bases and J by 1 base, with 12 bases between them. The CDR3 reads CATSDLDGASYNEQFF. CDR3 sequence (DNA): TGTGCCACCAGTGATCTCGACGGGGCTTCCTACAATGAGCAGTTCTTC.